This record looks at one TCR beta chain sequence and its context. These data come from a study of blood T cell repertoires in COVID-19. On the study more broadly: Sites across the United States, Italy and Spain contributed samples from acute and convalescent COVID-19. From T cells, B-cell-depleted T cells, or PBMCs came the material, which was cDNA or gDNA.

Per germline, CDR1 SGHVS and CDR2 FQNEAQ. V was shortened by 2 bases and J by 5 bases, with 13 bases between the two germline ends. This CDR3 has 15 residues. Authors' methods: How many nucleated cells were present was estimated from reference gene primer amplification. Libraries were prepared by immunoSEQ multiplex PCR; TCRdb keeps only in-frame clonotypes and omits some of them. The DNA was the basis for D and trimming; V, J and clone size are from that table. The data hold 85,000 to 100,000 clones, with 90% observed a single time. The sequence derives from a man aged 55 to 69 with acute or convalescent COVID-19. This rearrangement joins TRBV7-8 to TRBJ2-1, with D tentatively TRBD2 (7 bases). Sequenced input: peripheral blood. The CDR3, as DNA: TGTGCCAGCAGCTTAATAAGGGGGGGAAACAATGAGCAGTTCTTC. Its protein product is CASSLIRGGNNEQFF.